In this sample, the clone carrying this T cell receptor beta chain turned up a few times. The antigen remains undetermined. Trimming removed 4 bases at V and 1 base at J, with 15 bases between. Germline loops: CDR1 MGHDK, CDR2 SYGVNS. The CDR3 contains 16 residues. Semi-nested PCR with Nested Universal Primer A followed constant-region reverse priming of full-length variable regions. TCRdb analysed the 5' RACE reads with MiXCR anew, one entry per CDR3 protein. The sample lists about 46,000 distinct CDR3 sequences; more than 25% were seen once. Findings and limits, study-wide: Tumor memory CD4+ T cell TCR gene usage was found to cluster with blood and lymph node memory CD4+ cells and with lymph node naive CD4+ cells. Tumor Tregs overlapped most with tumor, then blood, naive CD4+ cells.

Purified naive CD4+ T cells were depleted of CD25+ Tregs. The rearrangement links TRBV25-1 to TRBJ2-3; weak D call: TRBD2 (6 bases). The sequenced sample consisted of naive CD4+ T cells sorted from blood. This sample's subset: naive CD4+ T cells, CD4+CD45RA+CD25-. The TCR comes from a female donor with breast cancer. The CDR3 sequence is CASSGSLAAGTDTQYF. CDR3 DNA: TGTGCCAGCAGTGGCTCTTTAGCGGCTGGCACAGATACGCAGTATTTT.